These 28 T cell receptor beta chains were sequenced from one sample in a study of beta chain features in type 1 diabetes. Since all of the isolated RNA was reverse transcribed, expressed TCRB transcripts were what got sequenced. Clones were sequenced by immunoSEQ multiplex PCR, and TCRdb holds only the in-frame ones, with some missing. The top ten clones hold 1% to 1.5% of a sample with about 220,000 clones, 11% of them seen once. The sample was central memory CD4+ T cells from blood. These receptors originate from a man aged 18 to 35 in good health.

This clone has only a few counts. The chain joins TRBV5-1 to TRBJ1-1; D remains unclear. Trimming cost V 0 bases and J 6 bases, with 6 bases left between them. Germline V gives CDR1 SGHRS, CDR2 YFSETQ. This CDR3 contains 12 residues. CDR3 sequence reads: CASSLAGSEAFF. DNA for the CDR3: TGCGCCAGCAGCTTGGCGGGGTCTGAAGCTTTCTTT.

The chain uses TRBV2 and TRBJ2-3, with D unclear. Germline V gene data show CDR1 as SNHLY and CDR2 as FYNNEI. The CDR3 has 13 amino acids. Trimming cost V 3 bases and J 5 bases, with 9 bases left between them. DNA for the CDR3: TGTGCCAGCAGTGATGGGTGGGGAGATACGCAGTATTTT. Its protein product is CASSDGWGDTQYF.

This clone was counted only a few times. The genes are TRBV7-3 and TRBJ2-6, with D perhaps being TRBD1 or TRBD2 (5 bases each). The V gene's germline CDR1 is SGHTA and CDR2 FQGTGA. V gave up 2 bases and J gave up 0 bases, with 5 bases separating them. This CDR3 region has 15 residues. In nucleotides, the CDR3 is TGTGCCAGCAGCTTAGGGGGCTCTGGGGCCAACGTCCTGACTTTC. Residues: CASSLGGSGANVLTF. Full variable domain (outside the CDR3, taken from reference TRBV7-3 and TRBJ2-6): GAGVSQTPSNKVTEKGKYVELRCDPISGHTALYWYRQSLGQGPEFLIYFQGTGAADDSGLPNDRFFAVRPEGSVSTLKIQRTERGDSAVYLCASSLGGSGANVLTFGAGSRLTVL.

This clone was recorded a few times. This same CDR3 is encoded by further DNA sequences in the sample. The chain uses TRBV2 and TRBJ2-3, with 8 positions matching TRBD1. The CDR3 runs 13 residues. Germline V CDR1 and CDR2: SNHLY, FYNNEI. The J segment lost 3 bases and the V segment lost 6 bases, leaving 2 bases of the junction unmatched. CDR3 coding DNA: TGTGCCAGCAGCGGACAGGGAACAGATACGCAGTATTTT. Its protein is CASSGQGTDTQYF.

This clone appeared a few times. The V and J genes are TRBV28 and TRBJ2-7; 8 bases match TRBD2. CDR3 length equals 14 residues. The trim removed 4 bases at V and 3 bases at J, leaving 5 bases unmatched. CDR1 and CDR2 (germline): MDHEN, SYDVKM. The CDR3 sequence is CASSSIGGVYEQYF. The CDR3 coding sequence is TGTGCCAGCAGTTCCATCGGGGGGGTCTACGAGCAGTACTTC.

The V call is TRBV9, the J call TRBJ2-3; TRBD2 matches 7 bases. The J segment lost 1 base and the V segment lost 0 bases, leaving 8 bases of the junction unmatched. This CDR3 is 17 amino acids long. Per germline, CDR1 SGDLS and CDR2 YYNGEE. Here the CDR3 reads CASSVEDGGIGTDTQYF. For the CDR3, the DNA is TGTGCCAGCAGCGTAGAAGACGGGGGGATAGGCACAGATACGCAGTATTTT. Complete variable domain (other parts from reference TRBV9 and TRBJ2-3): DSGVTQTPKHLITATGQRVTLRCSPRSGDLSVYWYQQSLDQGLQFLIQYYNGEERAKGNILERFSAQQFPDLHSELNLSSLELGDSALYFCASSVEDGGIGTDTQYFGPGTRLTVL.

The CDR3, as DNA: TGTGCCAGCAGTTTACGGACGGAGACCTACGAGCAGTACTTC. Its translation is CASSLRTETYEQYF. V is TRBV28 and J is TRBJ2-7, with D unclear. The CDR3 loop spans 14 amino acids. V was shortened by 2 bases and J by 2 bases, with 10 bases between the two germline ends. Germline loops: CDR1 MDHEN, CDR2 SYDVKM.

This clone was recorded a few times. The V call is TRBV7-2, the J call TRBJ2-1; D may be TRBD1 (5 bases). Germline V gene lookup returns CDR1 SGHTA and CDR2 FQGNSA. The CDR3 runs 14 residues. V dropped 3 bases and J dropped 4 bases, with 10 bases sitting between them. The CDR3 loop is CASSLQTAYNEQFF. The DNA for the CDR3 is TGTGCCAGCAGCTTGCAGACAGCGTACAATGAGCAGTTCTTC. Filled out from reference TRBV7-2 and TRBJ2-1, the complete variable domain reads GAGVSQSPSNKVTEKGKDVELRCDPISGHTALYWYRQSLGQGLEFLIYFQGNSAPDKSGLPSDRFSAERTGGSVSTLTIQRTQQEDSAVYLCASSLQTAYNEQFFGPGTRLTVL.

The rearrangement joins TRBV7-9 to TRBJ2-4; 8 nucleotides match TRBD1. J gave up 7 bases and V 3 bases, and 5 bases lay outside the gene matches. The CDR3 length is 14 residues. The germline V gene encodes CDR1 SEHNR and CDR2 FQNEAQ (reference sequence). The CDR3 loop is CASSFFDRGNIQYF. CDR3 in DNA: TGTGCCAGCAGCTTTTTTGACAGGGGCAACATTCAGTACTTC.

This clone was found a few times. The CDR3 nucleotides read TGTGCCAGCAGCGTAGCTAGCGGGAGGATCTACGAGCAGTACTTC. Its translation: CASSVASGRIYEQYF. This chain links TRBV9 with TRBJ2-7, with 11 bases fitting TRBD2. This CDR3 has 15 residues. J lost 3 bases, V lost 0 bases, and 2 bases had no gene match. Germline CDR1 and CDR2: SGDLS and YYNGEE.

The CDR3 spells CASSLGRYSSYNEQFF. The CDR3 bases are TGTGCCAGCAGCTTGGGGCGGTACAGCTCCTACAATGAGCAGTTCTTC. V usage is TRBV11-2 and J usage is TRBJ2-1; possible D gene TRBD1, 5 bases. The CDR3 is 16 residues long. V lost 3 bases, J lost 0 bases, and 12 bases lay in between. CDR1 is SGHAT and CDR2 is FQNNGV in the germline V gene.

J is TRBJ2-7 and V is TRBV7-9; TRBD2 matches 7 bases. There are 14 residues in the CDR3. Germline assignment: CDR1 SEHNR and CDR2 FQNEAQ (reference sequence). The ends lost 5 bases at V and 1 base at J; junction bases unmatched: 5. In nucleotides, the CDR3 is TGTGCCAGCAGCGCCGGGACTACGTCCTACGAGCAGTACTTC. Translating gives CASSAGTTSYEQYF.

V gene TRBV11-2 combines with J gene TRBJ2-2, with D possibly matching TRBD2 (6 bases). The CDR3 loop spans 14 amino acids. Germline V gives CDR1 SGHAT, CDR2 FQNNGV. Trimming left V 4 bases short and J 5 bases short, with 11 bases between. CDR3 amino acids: CASSSLTRTGELFF. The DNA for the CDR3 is TGTGCCAGCAGCTCTCTGACTAGGACCGGGGAGCTGTTTTTT.

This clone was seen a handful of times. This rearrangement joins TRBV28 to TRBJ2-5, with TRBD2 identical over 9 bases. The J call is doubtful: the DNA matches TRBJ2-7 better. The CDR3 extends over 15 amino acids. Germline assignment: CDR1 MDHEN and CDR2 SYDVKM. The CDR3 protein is CASSTQGLASLEQYF. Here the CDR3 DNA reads TGTGCCAGCAGTACCCAGGGACTAGCATCCCTCGAGCAGTACTTC.

CDR3 protein: CAAGIAGGLTDTQYF. DNA of the CDR3: TGTGCCGCAGGGATAGCGGGAGGGCTCACAGATACGCAGTATTTT. The J gene is TRBJ2-3, the V gene TRBV10-3, with TRBD2 matching 11 bases. The CDR3 length is 15 residues. The junction had 9 bases not matched to a gene; V was cut back by 11 bases and J by 2 bases. Germline V gene sequence: CDR1 ENHRY, CDR2 SYGVKD.

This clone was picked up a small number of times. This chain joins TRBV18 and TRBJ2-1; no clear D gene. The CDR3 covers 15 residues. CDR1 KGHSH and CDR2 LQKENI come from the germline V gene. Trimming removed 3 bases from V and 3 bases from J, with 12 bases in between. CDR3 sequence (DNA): TGTGCCAGCTCACCCCCGATGGATAACTACAATGAGCAGTTCTTC. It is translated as CASSPPMDNYNEQFF.

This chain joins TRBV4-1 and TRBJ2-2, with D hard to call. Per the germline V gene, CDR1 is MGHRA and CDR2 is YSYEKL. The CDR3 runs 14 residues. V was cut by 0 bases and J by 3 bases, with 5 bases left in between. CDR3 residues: CASSQDLDTGELFF. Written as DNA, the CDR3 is TGCGCCAGCAGCCAAGATCTCGACACCGGGGAGCTGTTTTTT.

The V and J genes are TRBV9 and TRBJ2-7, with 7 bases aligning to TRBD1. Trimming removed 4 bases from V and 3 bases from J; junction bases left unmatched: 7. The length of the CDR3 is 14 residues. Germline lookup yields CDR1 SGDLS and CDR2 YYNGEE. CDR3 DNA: TGTGCCAGCAGCCCACGGACAGGAGGCTACGAGCAGTACTTC. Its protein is CASSPRTGGYEQYF. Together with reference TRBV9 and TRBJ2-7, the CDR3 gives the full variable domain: DSGVTQTPKHLITATGQRVTLRCSPRSGDLSVYWYQQSLDQGLQFLIQYYNGEERAKGNILERFSAQQFPDLHSELNLSSLELGDSALYFCASSPRTGGYEQYFGPGTRLTVT.

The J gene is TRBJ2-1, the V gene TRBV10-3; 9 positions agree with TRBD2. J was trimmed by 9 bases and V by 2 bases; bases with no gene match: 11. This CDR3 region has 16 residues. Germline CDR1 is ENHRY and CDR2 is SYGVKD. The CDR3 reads CAISENRASGTSEQFF. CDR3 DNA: TGTGCCATCAGTGAGAATCGTGCTAGCGGGACCAGTGAGCAGTTCTTC.

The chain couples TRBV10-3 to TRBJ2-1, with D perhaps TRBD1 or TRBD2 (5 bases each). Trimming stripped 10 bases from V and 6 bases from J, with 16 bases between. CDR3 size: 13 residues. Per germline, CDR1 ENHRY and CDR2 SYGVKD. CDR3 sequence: CASPGPRVNEQFF. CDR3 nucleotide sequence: TGTGCCAGCCCGGGGCCCAGGGTCAATGAGCAGTTCTTC.

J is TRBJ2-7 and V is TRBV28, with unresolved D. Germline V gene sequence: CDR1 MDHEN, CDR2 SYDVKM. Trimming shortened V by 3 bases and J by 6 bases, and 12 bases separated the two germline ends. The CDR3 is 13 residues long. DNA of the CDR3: TGTGCCAGCAGTTTGAGTCGGCAGATCGAGCAGTACTTC. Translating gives CASSLSRQIEQYF.

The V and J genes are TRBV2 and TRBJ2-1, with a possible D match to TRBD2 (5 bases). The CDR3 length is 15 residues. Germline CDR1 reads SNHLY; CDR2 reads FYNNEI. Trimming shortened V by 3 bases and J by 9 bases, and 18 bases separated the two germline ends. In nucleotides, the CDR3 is TGTGCCAGCAGTGAGTTTAACTCGCCGCGGGTTGAGCAGTTCTTC. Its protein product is CASSEFNSPRVEQFF.

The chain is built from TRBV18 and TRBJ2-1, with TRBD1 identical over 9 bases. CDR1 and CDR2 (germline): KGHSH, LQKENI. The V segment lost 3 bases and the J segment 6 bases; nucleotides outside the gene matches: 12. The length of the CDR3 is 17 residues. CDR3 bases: TGTGCCAGCTCACCGGGACAGGGAGATACAGGGGGCAATGAGCAGTTCTTC. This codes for CASSPGQGDTGGNEQFF.

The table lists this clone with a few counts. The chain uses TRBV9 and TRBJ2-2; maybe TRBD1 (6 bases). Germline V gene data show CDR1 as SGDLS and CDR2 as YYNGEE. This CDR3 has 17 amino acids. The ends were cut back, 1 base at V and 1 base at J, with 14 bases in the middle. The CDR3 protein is CASSVLQGQGNTGELFF. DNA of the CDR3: TGTGCCAGCAGCGTATTACAGGGACAAGGGAACACCGGGGAGCTGTTTTTT. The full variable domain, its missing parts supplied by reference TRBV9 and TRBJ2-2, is DSGVTQTPKHLITATGQRVTLRCSPRSGDLSVYWYQQSLDQGLQFLIQYYNGEERAKGNILERFSAQQFPDLHSELNLSSLELGDSALYFCASSVLQGQGNTGELFFGEGSRLTVL.

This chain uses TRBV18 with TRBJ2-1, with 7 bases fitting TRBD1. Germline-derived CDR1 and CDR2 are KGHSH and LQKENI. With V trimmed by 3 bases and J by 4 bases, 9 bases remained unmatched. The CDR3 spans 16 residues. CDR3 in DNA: TGTGCCAGCTCACCGCGTGACGGGACAGCGTACAATGAGCAGTTCTTC. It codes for CASSPRDGTAYNEQFF.

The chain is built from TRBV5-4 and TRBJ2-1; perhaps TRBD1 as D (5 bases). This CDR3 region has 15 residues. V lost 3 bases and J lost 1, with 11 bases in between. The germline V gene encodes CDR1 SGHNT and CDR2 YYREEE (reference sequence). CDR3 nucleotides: TGTGCCAGCAGCTCCACAGGCCTGTCCTACAATGAGCAGTTCTTC. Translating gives CASSSTGLSYNEQFF.

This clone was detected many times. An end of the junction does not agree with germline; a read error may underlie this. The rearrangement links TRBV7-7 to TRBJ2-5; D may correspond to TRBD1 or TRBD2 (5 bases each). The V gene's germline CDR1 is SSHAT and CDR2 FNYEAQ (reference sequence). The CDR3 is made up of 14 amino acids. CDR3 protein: CASSLSGTGQTQYF. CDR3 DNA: TGTGCTAGCAGCTTATCAGGGACCGGACAGACCCAGTACTTC.

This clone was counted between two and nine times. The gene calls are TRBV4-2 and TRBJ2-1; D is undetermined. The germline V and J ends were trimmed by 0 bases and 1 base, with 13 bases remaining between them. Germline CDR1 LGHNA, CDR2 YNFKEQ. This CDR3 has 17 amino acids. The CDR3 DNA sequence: TGTGCCAGCAGCCAAGATCCAGCGATGAGGTCCTACAATGAGCAGTTCTTC. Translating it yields CASSQDPAMRSYNEQFF.